This T cell receptor (beta chain) was observed in a study of CD8+CD57+ T cells in acquired aplastic anemia. Background on the study: DNA recovered from sorted CD4+ and CD8+ cells had a mean of approximately 3.2 ug.

TCR beta VDJ combinations and CDR3 sequences were profiled from genomic DNA. TCRdb re-called the reads through MiXCR, storing one row per CDR3 protein. Here the sample spans about 180,000 distinct CDR3 sequences, 48% being singletons. Flow cytometry had shown expanded CD8+CD57+ cells in the patients chosen for sequencing. None of the patients had been given any therapy when their blood was sampled. Notes on the study in general: Patients and healthy controls showed no significant CD8+ Simpson's diversity difference. Both patients and controls carried the same twenty-nine CD8+ CDR3 sequences.

This clonotype qualifies as medium-sized. No antigen is known for it. The CDR3 consists of 14 residues. Germline V gene data show CDR1 as ENHRY and CDR2 as SYGVKD. Trimming took 5 bases from V and 4 from J; bases not matched to a gene: 7. The chain links TRBV10-3 to TRBJ1-1, with 7 bases matching TRBD1. The sequencing input was sorted CD4+, CD8+, or CD8+CD57+ T cells (not recorded which) from PBMCs. The receptor was derived from a human donor with aplastic anemia. CDR3 protein: CAISQQGPTTEAFF. The CDR3 DNA reads as TGTGCCATCAGTCAACAGGGGCCTACCACTGAAGCTTTCTTT.